This TCR beta chain comes out of a study of blood T cell repertoires in COVID-19. Study context: The origin of the acute and convalescent COVID-19 samples was the United States, Italy and Spain. PBMCs, B-cell-depleted T cells, or T cells provided the cDNA or gDNA that made up the material.

While infection was still active, Seattle patients were enrolled and then followed longitudinally. This clone was counted a few times. In the authors' methods: Reference gene primer amplification in the assay estimated nucleated cell counts. Produced via immunoSEQ multiplex PCR; TCRdb's table is partial and in-frame only. The V and J calls and clone size come from that table; D and trimming were worked out from the DNA. Of about 260,000 clones listed, roughly 88% are singletons. Looked up from germline, CDR1 is MNHEY and CDR2 is SMNVEV (reference sequence). V dropped 3 bases and J dropped 7 bases, with 3 bases sitting between them. This CDR3 spans 11 amino acids.

The sequence derives from a woman between 70 and 85 years old with COVID-19, enrolled during active disease. The chain combines TRBV27 with TRBJ2-2; D is unresolved. The sequenced sample was peripheral blood. The CDR3 here is CASSFVGELFF. DNA for the CDR3: TGTGCCAGCAGTTTCGTCGGGGAGCTGTTTTTT.